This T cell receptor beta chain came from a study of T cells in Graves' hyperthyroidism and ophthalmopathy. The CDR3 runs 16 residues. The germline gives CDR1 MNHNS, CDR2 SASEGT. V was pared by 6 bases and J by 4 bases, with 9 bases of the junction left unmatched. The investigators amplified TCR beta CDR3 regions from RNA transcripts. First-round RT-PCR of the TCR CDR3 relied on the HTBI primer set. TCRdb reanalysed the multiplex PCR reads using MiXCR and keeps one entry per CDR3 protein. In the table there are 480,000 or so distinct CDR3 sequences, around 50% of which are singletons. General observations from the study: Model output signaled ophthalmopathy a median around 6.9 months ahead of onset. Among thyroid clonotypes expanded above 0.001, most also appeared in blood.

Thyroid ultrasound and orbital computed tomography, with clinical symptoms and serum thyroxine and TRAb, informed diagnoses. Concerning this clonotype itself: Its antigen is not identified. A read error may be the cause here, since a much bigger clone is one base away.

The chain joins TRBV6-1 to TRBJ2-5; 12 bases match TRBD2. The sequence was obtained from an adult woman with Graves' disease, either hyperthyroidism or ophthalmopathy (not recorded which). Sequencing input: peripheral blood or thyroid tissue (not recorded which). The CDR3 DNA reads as TGTGCCAGCAGCCGGACTAGCGGGGTGAGCGGAGAGACCCAGTACTTC. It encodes CASSRTSGVSGETQYF.